This T cell receptor beta chain was found in a study of T-cell memory formation after mild COVID-19. As for the study in general: TCR clusters were largely donor specific. Study-wide results and limits: That cross-reactive memory joined was suggested by some responding clones appearing in pre-infection memory. Confirmation of SARS-CoV-2 specificity was lacking for second-wave clones peaking day 37.

CDR3 size: 14 residues. V lost 4 bases and J 2 bases, leaving 6 bases between the germline ends. The germline V gene has CDR1 MNHEY and CDR2 SMNVEV (reference sequence). This clonotype was observed at least ten times. Its antigen is unidentified. TCRalpha and TCRbeta libraries used 5'RACE with constant-segment primers and UMIs. From the 5' RACE reads, TCRdb called clonotypes with MiXCR, one entry per CDR3 protein. The profile shows about 190,000 distinct CDR3 sequences, about 17% of them singletons. Sequenced: PBMCs or a T cell subset sorted from them (not recorded which). The genes are TRBV27 and TRBJ2-6; D is uncertain. This TCR was sampled from an adult woman who had mild COVID-19 (a few samples of this study predate the infection). Cell type and time point are not known. The CDR3 nucleotides are TGTGCCAGCAGTTCCCCGGCTGGGGCCAACGTCCTGACTTTC. Protein sequence: CASSSPAGANVLTF.